The sequence of this TCR beta chain was determined in a study of beta chain features in type 1 diabetes. Across the study: Patient and healthy donor groups were alike in age, gender and cell yields.

The sequenced template was cDNA made from the entire isolated RNA. Measured with immunoSEQ multiplex PCR; TCRdb has only the in-frame clones, and not every one. The data contain about 160,000 clones, 7% to 9% of them seen just once; the ten biggest clones take up under 0.6%. Notes on the study in general: All four CD4+ subsets from Type 1 diabetes patients carried moderately but significantly shorter TCRB CDR3s. TCRB repertoires of naive, central memory and Treg cells appeared more similar among patients than among healthy donors.

V lost 7 bases and J lost 4; bases outside the gene matches: 7. The germline gives CDR1 SQVTM, CDR2 ANQGSEA. This CDR3 has 13 amino acids. Every participating donor gave one draw, a heparinised blood sample averaging about 100 mL. CD4+ naive, central memory, regulatory and stem cell-like memory subsets were isolated by sorting on CD45RO/CCR7/CD25/CD127/CD95/CD27. In this sample, this clone turned up a few times. Its antigen is still unknown. Input material: central memory CD4+ T cells from blood. This TCR was recovered from a man between 18 and 35 years old with type 1 diabetes. This chain uses TRBV29-1 with TRBJ1-2; 9 nucleotides line up with TRBD1. The CDR3 spells CSASGQGIYGYTF. The CDR3 DNA reads as TGCAGCGCATCGGGACAGGGAATCTATGGCTACACCTTC.